These 23 T cell receptor beta chains originate from one sample sequenced in a study of blood T cell repertoires in COVID-19. Method: immunoSEQ multiplex PCR; TCRdb's copy keeps in-frame clones and lacks some. The sample has over 65,000 clones; 65% to 90% are singletons. The sequenced sample consisted of peripheral blood. All receptors come from a man of 80 years or more with active COVID-19.

The V gene is TRBV2, the J gene TRBJ2-1; D is uncertain. The CDR3 totals 14 residues. V shed 3 bases and J shed 9 bases, with 15 bases lying between them. CDR1 is SNHLY and CDR2 is FYNNEI in the germline V gene. The CDR3 nucleotides read TGTGCCAGCAGTGAGCCCCCACTAATACGTGAGCAGTTCTTC. This gives the protein CASSEPPLIREQFF.

The chain combines TRBV10-3 with TRBJ1-2; no definite D call. CDR1 ENHRY and CDR2 SYGVKD come from the germline V gene. V was cut by 11 bases and J by 8 bases, with 18 bases left in between. This CDR3 has 12 amino acids. CDR3 in amino acids: CAVGDVAGGYTF. The CDR3 DNA is TGTGCCGTGGGAGATGTGGCGGGGGGCTACACCTTC.

This chain links TRBV6-2 or TRBV6-3 with TRBJ1-1, with 7 bases that match TRBD1. The CDR3 has 13 residues. V was clipped by 6 bases and J by 4 bases; unmatched bases: 5. Germline V gene data show CDR1 as MNHEY and CDR2 as SVGEGT. This CDR3 is CASSKQGSTEAFF. CDR3 nucleotide sequence: TGTGCCAGCAGCAAACAGGGGAGCACTGAAGCTTTCTTT.

The chain recombines TRBV19 with TRBJ1-1; no reliable D call. Germline V lookup: CDR1 LNHDA, CDR2 SQIVND (reference sequence). The CDR3 totals 14 residues. V was pared by 5 bases and J by 2 bases, with 12 bases between. The CDR3 region has the DNA TGTGCCAGTAGTCCCGGACTGTTCAACACTGAAGCTTTCTTT. Its translation: CASSPGLFNTEAFF.

The rearrangement joins TRBV29-1 to TRBJ1-3; D remains ambiguous. The CDR3 loop spans 16 amino acids. Looked up from germline, CDR1 is SQVTM and CDR2 is ANQGSEA. The V gene lost 0 bases and the J gene lost 0 bases, with 12 bases spanning the gap. For the CDR3, the DNA is TGCAGCGTTGAAGATAGGCAGGTTTTCTCTGGAAACACCATATATTTT. This translates into CSVEDRQVFSGNTIYF.

The chain is built from TRBV18 and TRBJ1-6; D unresolved. Germline V gives CDR1 KGHSH, CDR2 LQKENI. The CDR3 has 14 residues. V was pared by 2 bases and J by 5 bases, with 7 bases between. In DNA, the CDR3 is TGTGCCAGCTCACCAGCGTCTGATAATTCACCCCTCCACTTT. It codes for CASSPASDNSPLHF.

The table lists this clone with a count of one. V gene TRBV7-2 combines with J gene TRBJ2-1; D gene uncertain. The CDR3 runs to 14 residues. Germline CDR1 is SGHTA and CDR2 is FQGNSA. The V gene lost 1 base and the J gene lost 6 bases, with 10 bases spanning the gap. The CDR3 DNA reads as TGTGCCAGCAGCTTAGGACTCCCCGGCAATGAGCAGTTCTTC. Translated: CASSLGLPGNEQFF. The full variable domain, its missing parts supplied by reference TRBV7-2 and TRBJ2-1, is GAGVSQSPSNKVTEKGKDVELRCDPISGHTALYWYRQSLGQGLEFLIYFQGNSAPDKSGLPSDRFSAERTGGSVSTLTIQRTQQEDSAVYLCASSLGLPGNEQFFGPGTRLTVL.

The sample holds one count of this clone. The J gene is TRBJ2-5, the V gene TRBV6-5, with TRBD2 identical over 8 bases. Germline CDR1 is MNHEY and CDR2 is SVGAGI. The CDR3 runs to 15 residues. Unmatched junction bases numbered 11, after V lost 7 bases and J lost 4 bases. CDR3 sequence (DNA): TGTGCCAGCACCCCGGGGGGGGCGAAAGGAGAGACCCAGTACTTC. Its translation is CASTPGGAKGETQYF.

About this clone: The junction shows a germline mismatch at one end, possibly a read error. The chain is built from TRBV6-2 or TRBV6-3 and TRBJ2-7, with 8 bases matching TRBD2. This CDR3 has 15 residues. Looked up from germline, CDR1 is MNHEY and CDR2 is SVGEGT. CDR3 DNA: TGTGCCAGCAGTTACGCCGCTAGCGGGCATTACGAGCGGTACTTC. It encodes CASSYAASGHYERYF.

This clone was detected once. The chain recombines TRBV6-2 or TRBV6-3 with TRBJ2-1; TRBD2 agrees at 11 bases. CDR3 length: 14 amino acids. Germline V gene lookup returns CDR1 MNHEY and CDR2 SVGEGT. The V segment lost 6 bases and the J segment 6 bases; nucleotides outside the gene matches: 4. CDR3 nucleotides: TGTGCCAGCAGCGTCGGGACTAGCGGCAATGAGCAGTTCTTC. This gives the protein CASSVGTSGNEQFF.

The V gene is TRBV4-2, the J gene TRBJ1-2; D remains ambiguous. Germline CDR1 is LGHNA and CDR2 is YNFKEQ. The V end was cut by 1 base, the J end by 5 bases, with 5 bases between. The CDR3 spans 12 residues. CDR3 coding DNA: TGTGCCAGCAGCCAAGCGCGGTATGGCTACACCTTC. Its translation: CASSQARYGYTF.

The CDR3 DNA reads TGTGCCAGCAGTCGGGACAGGGGGCTGGGGGAGCAGTACTTC. Translation: CASSRDRGLGEQYF. This sequence joins TRBV5-5 and TRBJ2-7, with 12 bases fitting TRBD1. With 5 bases clipped from V and 7 bases from J, the junction kept 7 bases outside the gene matches. The CDR3 covers 14 residues. CDR1 and CDR2 from the germline V gene are SGHKS and YYEKEE (reference sequence).

The V call is TRBV5-1, the J call TRBJ2-4; D is possibly TRBD1 (6 bases). There are 13 residues in the CDR3. Trimming took off 4 bases at V and 5 bases at J, with 10 bases between the two ends. In germline, CDR1 is SGHRS, CDR2 YFSETQ. The CDR3 DNA sequence: TGCGCCAGCAGCCCCCAGGGGCAAAACATTCAGTACTTC. This gives the protein CASSPQGQNIQYF.

The chain couples TRBV6-5 to TRBJ1-2, with unresolved D. Per germline, CDR1 MNHEY and CDR2 SVGAGI. Trimming stripped 7 bases from V and 10 bases from J, with 10 bases between. This CDR3 comprises 10 residues. The chain's CDR3 is CASNQAPYTF. The CDR3 DNA sequence: TGTGCCAGCAACCAGGCCCCCTACACCTTC.

This chain uses TRBV21-1 with TRBJ2-5; TRBD1 reflects the table's D call only, with no check against the DNA. TRBV21-1 is a pseudogene locus. The CDR3 runs to 14 residues. The CDR3 nucleotides read TGTGCCAGCACCACAACAGGGGGTGGAGAGACCCAGTACTTC. Translating gives CASTTTGGGETQYF.

V is TRBV4-3 and J is TRBJ2-1; D is unresolved. This CDR3 is 14 amino acids long. The V gene's germline CDR1 is LGHNA and CDR2 YSLEER. With 2 bases removed from V and 9 bases from J, the gap between germline ends came to 14 bases. CDR3 sequence reads: CASSQTPRYGEQFF. The CDR3 DNA follows: TGCGCCAGCAGCCAAACTCCTCGGTACGGTGAGCAGTTCTTC.

V is TRBV28 and J is TRBJ1-2; no clear D. Germline loops: CDR1 MDHEN, CDR2 SYDVKM. CDR3 length: 11 amino acids. The V end lost 4 bases, the J end lost 2 bases, and 2 bases lay between the germline ends. The CDR3 loop is CASSSNYGYTF. The CDR3 coding sequence is TGTGCCAGCAGTTCAAACTATGGCTACACCTTC.

The J gene is TRBJ2-7, the V gene TRBV10-3, with 7 bases fitting TRBD1. Looked up from germline, CDR1 is ENHRY and CDR2 is SYGVKD. This CDR3 spans 16 amino acids. The V segment lost 3 bases and the J segment 0 bases; nucleotides outside the gene matches: 8. This CDR3 reads CAISEMTGKSSYEQYF. DNA for the CDR3: TGTGCCATCAGTGAAATGACAGGGAAGAGCTCCTACGAGCAGTACTTC.

Here the CDR3 reads CASSATSGLPYEQFF. The CDR3 coding sequence is TGTGCCAGCAGCGCAACGTCGGGACTTCCCTATGAGCAGTTCTTC. V is TRBV9 and J is TRBJ2-1; the D gene is possibly TRBD2 (6 bases). Germline assignment: CDR1 SGDLS and CDR2 YYNGEE. The CDR3 totals 15 residues. Between the trimmed V and J ends, which lost 3 bases and 8 bases, there was a span of 18 bases.

This sequence joins TRBV19 and TRBJ1-1; the D gene is possibly TRBD1 (5 bases). Per germline, CDR1 LNHDA and CDR2 SQIVND (reference sequence). The CDR3 spans 13 residues. Trimming pared 7 bases from V and 5 bases from J, leaving 14 bases between. The CDR3 loop is CASTVTGGTEAFF. Here the CDR3 DNA reads TGTGCCAGTACCGTAACGGGGGGAACTGAAGCTTTCTTT.

V gene TRBV15 combines with J gene TRBJ2-5, with 10 bases matching TRBD1. Losses at the gene ends were 3 bases for V and 9 bases for J; bases not matched to a gene: 7. Germline CDR1 is LNHNV and CDR2 is YYDKDF (reference sequence). This CDR3 has 14 residues. DNA of the CDR3: TGTGCCACCAGCAGCCCCCTGGACAGGGGGTCCCAGTACTTC. Its protein is CATSSPLDRGSQYF.

CDR3 nucleotide sequence: TGTGCCAGCAGTGGGTTAAGGAGCGGGATTAGCACCGGGGAGCTGTTTTTT. This sequence encodes CASSGLRSGISTGELFF. J is TRBJ2-2 and V is TRBV25-1, with 7 bases matching TRBD2. This CDR3 comprises 17 residues. V shed 4 bases, J shed 4 bases, and the junction held 12 bases outside the gene matches. Germline V gene lookup returns CDR1 MGHDK and CDR2 SYGVNS.

V is TRBV3-1 (or the pseudogene TRBV3-2) and J is TRBJ2-7; no firm D call. The V end was cut by 0 bases, the J end by 3 bases, with 12 bases between. This CDR3 has 15 residues. The germline CDR1 and CDR2 sequences are LGHDT and YNNKEL (reference sequence). Here the CDR3 DNA reads TGTGCCAGCAGCCAAGACAGGTTGATCAACTACGAGCAGTACTTC. Encoded protein: CASSQDRLINYEQYF.